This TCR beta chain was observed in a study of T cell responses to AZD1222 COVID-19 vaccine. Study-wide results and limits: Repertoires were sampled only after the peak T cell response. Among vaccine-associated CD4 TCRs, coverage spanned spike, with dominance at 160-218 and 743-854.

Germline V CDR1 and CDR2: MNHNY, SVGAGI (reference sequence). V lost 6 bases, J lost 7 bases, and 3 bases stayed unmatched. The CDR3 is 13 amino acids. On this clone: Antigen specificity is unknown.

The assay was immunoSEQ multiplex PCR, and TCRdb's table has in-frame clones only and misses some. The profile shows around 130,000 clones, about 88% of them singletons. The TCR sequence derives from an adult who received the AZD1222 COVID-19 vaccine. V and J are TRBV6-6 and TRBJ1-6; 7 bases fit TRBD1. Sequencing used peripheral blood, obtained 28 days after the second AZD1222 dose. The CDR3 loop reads CASRGDSNSPLHF. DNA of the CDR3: TGTGCCAGCAGGGGGGACAGCAATTCACCCCTCCACTTT.